These T cell receptor beta chains were read from a single sample in a study of shared clonotypes between healthy human individuals. This table comes from immunoSEQ multiplex PCR, and its TCRdb copy is limited to in-frame clones, with some not included. The data show hundreds of thousands of clones, about 95% seen once. The sequencing input was naive CD8+ T cells sorted from blood. The origin of the receptors is a woman aged 25 to 39 in good health. Each CDR3 is given with its conserved first and last residue. The D gene is left open where the match is weak. Not all rows give a size; the values are once, few, many and, for expanded clones, a class.

clone size: .
V gene: TRBV2
CDR3 length: 9
D gene: .
J gene: TRBJ1-2
CDR3 DNA: TGTGCCAGCGGCAGTGGCTACACCTTC
CDR3 protein: CASGSGYTF

clone size: .
V gene: TRBV18
CDR3 length: 12
D gene: .
J gene: TRBJ2-7
CDR3 DNA: TGTGCCAGCTCACCAAACACTTACGAGCAGTACTTC
CDR3 protein: CASSPNTYEQYF

clone size: .
V gene: TRBV28
CDR3 length: 17
D gene: TRBD1
J gene: TRBJ1-4
CDR3 DNA: TGTGCCAGCAGTTTAAAAGACAGGGGGCTCTCTAATGAAAAACTGTTTTTT
CDR3 protein: CASSLKDRGLSNEKLFF

clone size: .
V gene: TRBV19
CDR3 length: 13
D gene: .
J gene: TRBJ2-5
CDR3 DNA: TGTGCCTCTCAGGAGGACTACCGGGAGACCCAGTACTTC
CDR3 protein: CASQEDYRETQYF

clone size: .
V gene: TRBV29-1
CDR3 length: 16
D gene: TRBD2
J gene: TRBJ2-7
CDR3 DNA: TGCAGCGTTCGACTAGCGGGAGGGCCTCGCAGCAACGAGCAGTACTTC
CDR3 protein: CSVRLAGGPRSNEQYF

clone size: .
V gene: TRBV5-1
CDR3 length: 13
D gene: TRBD1
J gene: TRBJ1-1
CDR3 DNA: TGCGCCAGCCGGGGACAGGGAAACACTGAAGCTTTCTTT
CDR3 protein: CASRGQGNTEAFF

clone size: .
V gene: TRBV6-5
CDR3 length: 13
D gene: TRBD2
J gene: TRBJ2-7
CDR3 DNA: TGTGCCAGCCGACTAGCGGGAACCTACGAGCAGTACTTC
CDR3 protein: CASRLAGTYEQYF

clone size: .
V gene: TRBV7-9
CDR3 length: 15
D gene: TRBD1
J gene: TRBJ1-1
CDR3 DNA: TGTGCCAGCAGTTACACAGGGGGCATGAACACTGAAGCTTTCTTT
CDR3 protein: CASSYTGGMNTEAFF

clone size: .
V gene: TRBV5-6
CDR3 length: 16
D gene: .
J gene: TRBJ2-5
CDR3 DNA: TGTGCCAGCAGCTTTGGGGTCGGTCCAAGATTCGGGACCCAGTACTTC
CDR3 protein: CASSFGVGPRFGTQYF

clone size: .
V gene: TRBV27
CDR3 length: 12
D gene: .
J gene: TRBJ2-2
CDR3 DNA: TGTGCCAGCAGTCCGCAATCAGTAGAGCTGTTTTTT
CDR3 protein: CASSPQSVELFF

clone size: .
V gene: TRBV19
CDR3 length: 13
D gene: .
J gene: TRBJ1-1
CDR3 DNA: TGTGCCAGTAGTCCCTACTTTGGCACTGAAGCTTTCTTT
CDR3 protein: CASSPYFGTEAFF

clone size: .
V gene: TRBV10-3
CDR3 length: 14
D gene: .
J gene: TRBJ2-5
CDR3 DNA: TGTGCCATCAGTGAGGGGGGGAGAACGGAGACCCAGTACTTC
CDR3 protein: CAISEGGRTETQYF

clone size: .
V gene: TRBV6-6
CDR3 length: 15
D gene: TRBD2
J gene: TRBJ2-3
CDR3 DNA: TGTGCCAGCAGTTTCGGACTAGCGATGACAGATACGCAGTATTTT
CDR3 protein: CASSFGLAMTDTQYF

clone size: .
V gene: TRBV2
CDR3 length: 13
D gene: .
J gene: TRBJ2-7
CDR3 DNA: TGTGCCAGCAGTGAAGCGGGACCCCTCGAGCAGTACTTC
CDR3 protein: CASSEAGPLEQYF

clone size: .
V gene: TRBV6-1
CDR3 length: 16
D gene: .
J gene: TRBJ1-4
CDR3 DNA: TGTGCCAGCAGTGAATTTGGTGGGCGAGTTAATGAAAAACTGTTTTTT
CDR3 protein: CASSEFGGRVNEKLFF

clone size: .
V gene: TRBV27
CDR3 length: 13
D gene: TRBD1
J gene: TRBJ1-1
CDR3 DNA: TGTGCCAGCAGCATAACAGGGGACACTGAAGCTTTCTTT
CDR3 protein: CASSITGDTEAFF

clone size: .
V gene: TRBV25-1
CDR3 length: 16
D gene: .
J gene: TRBJ2-1
CDR3 DNA: TGTGCCAGCAGTCTCCCAGGGGAAGGGGTATCAGGTGAGCAGTTCTTC
CDR3 protein: CASSLPGEGVSGEQFF

clone size: .
V gene: TRBV19
CDR3 length: 17
D gene: TRBD1
J gene: TRBJ1-5
CDR3 DNA: TGTGCCAGTAGTGCAAACCTCGGACAGGGTAGCAATCAGCCCCAGCATTTT
CDR3 protein: CASSANLGQGSNQPQHF

clone size: .
V gene: TRBV6-5
CDR3 length: 16
D gene: .
J gene: TRBJ1-1
CDR3 DNA: TGTGCCAGCAGTTACGACGAACAGGGAGGTTATACTGAAGCTTTCTTT
CDR3 protein: CASSYDEQGGYTEAFF

clone size: .
V gene: TRBV7-8
CDR3 length: 12
D gene: .
J gene: TRBJ2-7
CDR3 DNA: TGTGCCAGCAGCTCGGACAACTACGAGCAGTACTTC
CDR3 protein: CASSSDNYEQYF

clone size: .
V gene: TRBV13
CDR3 length: 16
D gene: TRBD2
J gene: TRBJ2-1
CDR3 DNA: TGTGCCAGCAGCCCCCTCTCCAGCGGGAGGTCCTATGAGCAGTTCTTC
CDR3 protein: CASSPLSSGRSYEQFF

clone size: .
V gene: TRBV27
CDR3 length: 15
D gene: TRBD2
J gene: TRBJ2-5
CDR3 DNA: TGTGCCAGCAGTCCGGGGACTAGCGGCCGGGAGACCCAGTACTTC
CDR3 protein: CASSPGTSGRETQYF

clone size: .
V gene: TRBV5-1
CDR3 length: 18
D gene: TRBD2
J gene: TRBJ2-1
CDR3 DNA: TGCGCCAGCAGCTTGGCAGGACTAGCGGGACCCGCCTACAATGAGCAGTTCTTC
CDR3 protein: CASSLAGLAGPAYNEQFF

clone size: .
V gene: TRBV7-6
CDR3 length: 17
D gene: TRBD1
J gene: TRBJ2-7
CDR3 DNA: TGTGCCAGCAGCCCCCACTCGGCGGCCAGGGGGATTTACGAGCAGTACTTC
CDR3 protein: CASSPHSAARGIYEQYF

clone size: .
V gene: TRBV27
CDR3 length: 13
D gene: TRBD1
J gene: TRBJ2-7
CDR3 DNA: TGTGCCAGCGGAACACAGGGGGCCTACGAGCAGTACTTC
CDR3 protein: CASGTQGAYEQYF

clone size: .
V gene: TRBV11-2
CDR3 length: 14
D gene: .
J gene: TRBJ2-3
CDR3 DNA: TGTGCCAGCAGCTTAGCGGGAGAGACAGATACGCAGTATTTT
CDR3 protein: CASSLAGETDTQYF

clone size: .
V gene: TRBV28
CDR3 length: 14
D gene: .
J gene: TRBJ1-2
CDR3 DNA: TGTGCCAGCCTGCCACGGGGGCGGGACTATGGCTACACCTTC
CDR3 protein: CASLPRGRDYGYTF

clone size: once
V gene: TRBV6-5
CDR3 length: 12
D gene: .
J gene: TRBJ2-1
CDR3 DNA: TGTGCCAGCAGTTACTCGAATACTGAGCAGTTCTTC
CDR3 protein: CASSYSNTEQFF

clone size: .
V gene: TRBV15
CDR3 length: 13
D gene: TRBD1
J gene: TRBJ2-7
CDR3 DNA: TGTGCCACCAGCATGCGACAGGGGACCGAGCAGTACTTC
CDR3 protein: CATSMRQGTEQYF

clone size: .
V gene: TRBV5-1
CDR3 length: 14
D gene: .
J gene: TRBJ1-1
CDR3 DNA: TGCGCCAGCAGCTTTACAGCAGAGAACACTGAAGCTTTCTTT
CDR3 protein: CASSFTAENTEAFF

clone size: .
V gene: TRBV27
CDR3 length: 15
D gene: TRBD2
J gene: TRBJ2-1
CDR3 DNA: TGTGCCAGCAGTCCACTAGCGGGAGCTGGGAGTGAGCAGTTCTTC
CDR3 protein: CASSPLAGAGSEQFF

clone size: .
V gene: TRBV5-4
CDR3 length: 15
D gene: .
J gene: TRBJ1-5
CDR3 DNA: TGTGCCAGCAGCCAAGAGGATTTTAGCAATCAGCCCCAGCATTTT
CDR3 protein: CASSQEDFSNQPQHF